The 23 T cell receptor beta chains listed next were all sequenced from one sample in a study of EBV T-cell therapy then PD-1 blockade in nasopharyngeal carcinoma. Sequenced by immunoSEQ multiplex PCR; TCRdb stores in-frame clones only, minus some. Among approximately 25,000 clones listed, about 80% were seen once. Specified treatment: AdE1-LMPpoly-expanded autologous EBV-specific T-cell therapy followed by anti-PD-1 nivolumab. For these TCRs, the target antigens are not known. The sequencing used CD8+ T cells from blood, collected at approximately day 64 from a patient whose treatment included autologous EBV-specific T cells and nivolumab. These receptors originate from a man between 35 and 55 years old with nasopharyngeal carcinoma.

The chain uses TRBV5-6 and TRBJ2-1, with D unresolved. The CDR3 is made up of 12 amino acids. With 4 bases removed from V and 9 bases from J, the gap between germline ends came to 11 bases. The germline gives CDR1 SGHDT, CDR2 YYEEEE. The CDR3 protein is CASSPQDFEQFF. DNA of the CDR3: TGTGCCAGCAGCCCGCAAGATTTTGAGCAGTTCTTC. Based on the CDR3 plus reference TRBV5-6 and TRBJ2-1, the full variable domain is DAGVTQSPTHLIKTRGQQVTLRCSPKSGHDTVSWYQQALGQGPQFIFQYYEEEERQRGNFPDRFSGHQFPNYSSELNVNALLLGDSALYLCASSPQDFEQFFGPGTRLTVL.

The chain employs TRBV10-2 and TRBJ1-5; the D gene is possibly TRBD1 (5 bases). Germline V CDR1 and CDR2: WSHSY, SAAADI. This CDR3 comprises 14 residues. Trimming cost V 5 bases and J 4 bases, with 12 bases left between them. This CDR3 is CASSSLGGNQPQHF. DNA of the CDR3: TGCGCCAGCAGTTCTTTGGGGGGGAATCAGCCCCAGCATTTT.

The chain uses TRBV11-1 and TRBJ2-7; a possible D gene is TRBD1 (7 bases). The CDR3 covers 14 residues. V lost 5 bases to trimming and J lost 3 bases, with 14 bases between them. The germline V gene has CDR1 SGHAT and CDR2 FQDESV (reference sequence). The CDR3, as DNA: TGTGCCAGCAGCCCGCGGGACAGTAACTACGAGCAGTACTTC. This gives the protein CASSPRDSNYEQYF.

V gene TRBV7-6 combines with J gene TRBJ2-2; the match to TRBD1 covers 7 bases. The CDR3 length is 15 residues. CDR1 and CDR2 from the germline V gene are SGHVS and FNYEAQ. Unmatched junction bases numbered 5, after V lost 6 bases and J lost 1 base. The CDR3 region is CASRAGTVNTGELFF. The CDR3 DNA is TGTGCCAGCAGGGCCGGGACAGTGAACACCGGGGAGCTGTTTTTT.

CDR3 amino acids: CASSPLDRDHEQYF. CDR3 bases: TGTGCCAGCAGCCCATTGGACAGGGACCACGAGCAGTACTTC. The chain employs TRBV13 and TRBJ2-7, with 8 positions matching TRBD1. V was pared by 5 bases and J by 5 bases, with 8 bases of the junction left unmatched. The germline gives CDR1 PRHDT, CDR2 FYEKMQ (reference sequence). This CDR3 is built from 14 residues.

Concerning this clone: The same CDR3 can be traced to other DNA sequences in this sample. This rearrangement joins TRBV18 to TRBJ1-4; D possibly corresponds to TRBD1 (5 bases). V gave up 6 bases and J gave up 0 bases, with 17 bases separating them. This CDR3 comprises 17 residues. CDR1 and CDR2 from the germline V gene are KGHSH and LQKENI. The CDR3 sequence: CASSHQGFPSTNEKLFF. DNA of the CDR3: TGTGCCAGCTCCCACCAGGGATTCCCTTCAACTAATGAAAAACTGTTTTTT. Full variable domain (rest looked up from reference TRBV18 and TRBJ1-4): NAGVMQNPRHLVRRRGQEARLRCSPMKGHSHVYWYRQLPEEGLKFMVYLQKENIIDESGMPKERFSAEFPKEGPSILRIQQVVRGDSAAYFCASSHQGFPSTNEKLFFGSGTQLSVL.

CDR3 bases: TGCGCCAGCAGCCAAGATGACGGCGGGGGGTCCTACGAGCAGTACTTC. Protein product: CASSQDDGGGSYEQYF. This chain links TRBV4-3 with TRBJ2-7; 8 bases align to TRBD2. CDR3 length equals 16 residues. J lost 1 base, V lost 0 bases, and 5 bases had no gene match. Germline V gene lookup returns CDR1 LGHNA and CDR2 YSLEER.

The rearrangement links TRBV5-4 to TRBJ2-3, with 8 nucleotides matching TRBD2. The J segment lost 7 bases and the V segment lost 1 base, leaving 8 bases of the junction unmatched. Germline-derived CDR1 and CDR2 are SGHNT and YYREEE (reference sequence). CDR3 length: 15 residues. CDR3 bases: TGTGCCAGCAGCTTGACGGGAGCGGGGGTAAATACGCAGTATTTT. Residues: CASSLTGAGVNTQYF.

This clone was counted only a few times. This chain uses TRBV4-3 with TRBJ1-1, with D unclear. Germline CDR1 reads LGHNA; CDR2 reads YSLEER. The V gene lost 0 bases and the J gene lost 3 bases, with 5 bases spanning the gap. The CDR3 consists of 13 residues. CDR3 protein: CASSQDLDTEAFF. The DNA for the CDR3 is TGCGCCAGCAGCCAAGATCTAGACACTGAAGCTTTCTTT.

The chain carries TRBV4-3 and TRBJ1-2; 7 nucleotides agree with TRBD1. From germline, CDR1 is LGHNA and CDR2 YSLEER. This CDR3 region has 15 residues. With 3 bases clipped from V and 5 bases from J, the junction kept 9 bases outside the gene matches. The CDR3 loop is CASSQLTGTQYGYTF. The DNA for the CDR3 is TGCGCCAGCAGCCAGTTGACAGGGACGCAGTATGGCTACACCTTC.

The V and J genes are TRBV6-2 or TRBV6-3 and TRBJ1-5, with D perhaps TRBD1 (5 bases). The germline gives CDR1 MNHEY, CDR2 SVGEGT. The CDR3 is 15 amino acids. V lost 1 base, J lost 1 base, and 8 bases lay in between. CDR3 coding DNA: TGTGCCAGCAGTTACTTGGGGGGAAGCAATCAGCCCCAGCATTTT. This gives the protein CASSYLGGSNQPQHF.

The chain employs TRBV5-1 and TRBJ1-1, with D uncertain. Trimming took off 0 bases at V and 0 bases at J, with 15 bases between the two ends. The CDR3 is made up of 17 amino acids. Per germline, CDR1 SGHRS and CDR2 YFSETQ. The CDR3 region is CASSLVPRGGLNTEAFF. The CDR3 coding sequence is TGCGCCAGCAGCTTGGTCCCCCGGGGAGGCCTGAACACTGAAGCTTTCTTT.

The chain joins TRBV6-5 to TRBJ2-7, with TRBD2 as a possible D gene (5 bases). This CDR3 has 14 residues. The germline V gene has CDR1 MNHEY and CDR2 SVGAGI. Trimming pared 2 bases from V and 3 bases from J, leaving 11 bases between. The CDR3 loop is CASSYASGSYEQYF. CDR3 DNA: TGTGCCAGCAGTTACGCATCTGGGAGCTACGAGCAGTACTTC.

The chain couples TRBV5-1 to TRBJ1-2; no clear D. The CDR3 runs 12 residues. Looked up from germline, CDR1 is SGHRS and CDR2 is YFSETQ. V lost 1 base and J 7 bases, leaving 8 bases between the germline ends. CDR3 loop: CASSLNVAGYTF. The CDR3 DNA reads TGCGCCAGCAGCTTGAACGTGGCTGGCTACACCTTC.

The chain has TRBV6-1 and TRBJ1-6; D is possibly TRBD1 (5 bases). Germline CDR1 reads MNHNS; CDR2 reads SASEGT. Trimming cost V 2 bases and J 9 bases, with 17 bases left between them. The CDR3 loop spans 16 amino acids. The CDR3 DNA reads TGTGCCAGCAGTGAAAGGGGAGAGGACTCATTTTCACCCCTCCACTTT. This sequence encodes CASSERGEDSFSPLHF.

The table lists this clone with a few counts. This chain links TRBV4-3 with TRBJ2-3, with D perhaps matching TRBD1 or TRBD2 (5 bases each). Looked up from germline, CDR1 is LGHNA and CDR2 is YSLEER. This CDR3 is built from 15 residues. V was cut by 0 bases and J by 4 bases, with 11 bases left in between. CDR3 sequence: CASSQDFGGADTQYF. Here the CDR3 DNA reads TGCGCCAGCAGCCAAGACTTTGGGGGAGCAGATACGCAGTATTTT.

The chain joins TRBV7-9 to TRBJ2-2; D not resolved. Germline V lookup: CDR1 SEHNR, CDR2 FQNEAQ (reference sequence). V lost 5 bases and J 0 bases, leaving 13 bases between the germline ends. The CDR3 covers 16 residues. As DNA, the CDR3 is TGTGCCAGCAGCCAAAACGAGTTGCCGAACACCGGGGAGCTGTTTTTT. Residues: CASSQNELPNTGELFF. Using reference TRBV7-9 and TRBJ2-2 for the parts outside the CDR3, the full variable domain is DTGVSQNPRHKITKRGQNVTFRCDPISEHNRLYWYRQTLGQGPEFLTYFQNEAQLEKSRLLSDRFSAERPKGSFSTLEIQRTEQGDSAMYLCASSQNELPNTGELFFGEGSRLTVL.

The genes are TRBV14 and TRBJ2-1; D remains ambiguous. Trimming removed 4 bases at V and 7 bases at J, with 8 bases between. Germline CDR1 and CDR2: SGHDN and FVKESK. CDR3 length: 12 amino acids. The CDR3 protein is CASSPPRNEQFF. The DNA of the CDR3 is TGTGCCAGCAGCCCCCCGAGGAATGAGCAGTTCTTC.

The chain combines TRBV4-2 with TRBJ2-5, with unresolved D. The CDR3 extends over 13 amino acids. In germline, CDR1 is LGHNA, CDR2 YNFKEQ. V lost 1 base and J 4 bases, leaving 7 bases between the germline ends. The chain's CDR3 is CASSQVGGETQYF. The CDR3, as DNA: TGTGCCAGCAGCCAAGTTGGCGGAGAGACCCAGTACTTC.

This clone was recorded once. The chain combines TRBV19 with TRBJ1-5; D might be TRBD1 (5 bases). The CDR3 is 15 residues long. Germline values: CDR1 LNHDA, CDR2 SQIVND (reference sequence). Trimming cost V 3 bases and J 3 bases, with 12 bases left between them. In nucleotides, the CDR3 is TGTGCCAGTAGTATTGGGTCAGGGATCAATCAGCCCCAGCATTTT. Translation gives CASSIGSGINQPQHF. Looking up the rest from reference TRBV19 and TRBJ1-5 gives the full variable domain: DGGITQSPKYLFRKEGQNVTLSCEQNLNHDAMYWYRQDPGQGLRLIYYSQIVNDFQKGDIAEGYSVSREKKESFPLTVTSAQKNPTAFYLCASSIGSGINQPQHFGDGTRLSIL.

The chain links TRBV5-1 to TRBJ1-5; D unresolved. CDR3 length: 14 residues. Looked up from germline, CDR1 is SGHRS and CDR2 is YFSETQ. Trimming stripped 5 bases from V and 7 bases from J, with 16 bases between. The CDR3 DNA is TGCGCCAGCAGTGATTCGGCAGGTGGACAGCCCCAGCATTTT. It translates to CASSDSAGGQPQHF. The whole variable domain, remainder taken from reference TRBV5-1 and TRBJ1-5, is KAGVTQTPRYLIKTRGQQVTLSCSPISGHRSVSWYQQTPGQGLQFLFEYFSETQRNKGNFPGRFSGRQFSNSRSEMNVSTLELGDSALYLCASSDSAGGQPQHFGDGTRLSIL.

The genes are TRBV5-6 and TRBJ1-5; 7 positions match TRBD1. CDR1 is SGHDT and CDR2 is YYEEEE in the germline V gene. Trimming at V came to 1 base and at J to 4 bases, leaving 5 bases not matched to a gene. There are 15 residues in the CDR3. CDR3 nucleotide sequence: TGTGCCAGCAGCTTGACGGGACAGATTAATCAGCCCCAGCATTTT. Protein: CASSLTGQINQPQHF.

The genes are TRBV7-2 and TRBJ2-1; the match to TRBD2 covers 9 bases. With 1 base clipped from V and 6 bases from J, the junction kept 4 bases outside the gene matches. The CDR3 totals 15 residues. Germline CDR1 and CDR2: SGHTA and FQGNSA. This CDR3 is CASSLVAGVPNEQFF. The CDR3 DNA reads TGTGCCAGCAGCTTAGTAGCGGGGGTACCCAATGAGCAGTTCTTC.